Below are 19 T cell receptor beta chains sequenced from a single sample in a study of metastatic and nonmetastatic thyroid tumors (dated by TCRdb to 2019 to 2021). No treatment had been received by any patient before thyroid surgery. The library was built by means of PCR. The listed sequencing device is Illumina HiSeq 4000. The public reads were reprocessed in TCRdb via fastp at Q25 and MiXCR, keeping in-frame beta chains. This sample has approximately 30,000 clones in its table, and 23% of those were observed once. Of the sample, about 2.4% is held by the ten largest clones. What was sequenced was blood. The receptors originated from a female donor with papillary thyroid cancer or a benign thyroid nodule (not recorded which). Some clones in this sample may be carry-over from other donors' samples.

Points on this clone: The CDR3 end shows no conserved phenylalanine or tryptophan, and so a read error is likely. V usage is TRBV7-6 and J usage is TRBJ2-7; 13 bases fit TRBD2. Germline CDR1 is SGHVS and CDR2 is FNYEAQ. This CDR3 has 15 residues. The V and J ends lost 5 bases and 4 bases, in that order; junction bases with no gene match: 5. CDR3 nucleotide sequence: TGTGCCAGCAGCGAAGGGACTAGCGGGGTTTACGAGCAGTACCTC. This sequence encodes CASSEGTSGVYEQYL.

This clone has a count of ten or more. This chain links TRBV12-3 or TRBV12-4 with TRBJ2-5; D may correspond to TRBD1 or TRBD2 (5 bases each). Deletions cut 7 bases from V and 5 bases from J, with 14 bases between. The CDR3 extends over 13 amino acids. The CDR3 region is CASNLGPRETQYF. In nucleotides, the CDR3 is TGTGCCAGCAACCTGGGACCTCGGGAGACCCAGTACTTC.

V usage is TRBV12-3 or TRBV12-4 and J usage is TRBJ2-3; 8 nucleotides align to TRBD2. Trimming at V came to 6 bases and at J to 4 bases, leaving 9 bases not matched to a gene. This CDR3 has 15 amino acids. The CDR3 is CASSSAGGVSDTQYF. The CDR3 DNA reads as TGTGCCAGCAGCTCGGCGGGGGGTGTTTCAGATACGCAGTATTTT.

This clone was found a few times. The J gene is TRBJ2-7, the V gene TRBV6-1, with D maybe TRBD2 (7 bases). The CDR3 is made up of 16 amino acids. Germline V CDR1 and CDR2: MNHNS, SASEGT. V lost 3 bases and J 2 bases, leaving 17 bases between the germline ends. The CDR3 coding sequence is TGTGCCAGCAGTGACCCCAAGGGGGGGGCCGCCTACGAGCAGTACTTC. It codes for CASSDPKGGAAYEQYF.

This clone counts as medium-sized (0.01 to 0.1%). The rearrangement joins TRBV19 to TRBJ2-7; D possibly matches TRBD1 or TRBD2 (5 bases each). Between the trimmed V and J ends, which lost 1 base and 5 bases, there was a span of 15 bases. Germline loops: CDR1 LNHDA, CDR2 SQIVND (reference sequence). The CDR3 runs 15 residues. In DNA, the CDR3 is TGTGCCAGTAGTATAGGGGACCTACCGAGGAACGAGCAGTACTTC. Encoded protein: CASSIGDLPRNEQYF.

This clone was recorded at least ten times. This chain joins TRBV5-4 and TRBJ1-2; perhaps TRBD1 as D (5 bases). Germline CDR1 reads SGHNT; CDR2 reads YYREEE (reference sequence). This CDR3 has 13 residues. Trimming took off 7 bases at V and 4 bases at J, with 14 bases between the two ends. In DNA, the CDR3 is TGTGCCAGCGGGGAAGGGGTCGGCTATGGCTACACCTTC. Amino acid sequence: CASGEGVGYGYTF.

The chain couples TRBV5-2 to TRBJ2-1; the table's D call of TRBD2 was not tested on the DNA. TRBV5-2 has pseudogene status. There are 20 residues in the CDR3. The CDR3 here is CASNPLSFLAGNATSGEQFF. CDR3 sequence (DNA): TGTGCCAGCAACCCCTTGAGCTTCCTAGCGGGAAACGCGACTTCCGGCGAGCAGTTCTTC.

This clone was counted at least ten times. The chain couples TRBV3-1 to TRBJ1-1, with D unresolved. The germline V and J ends were trimmed by 2 bases and 4 bases, with 11 bases remaining between them. The length of the CDR3 is 14 residues. From germline, CDR1 is LGHDT and CDR2 YNNKEL (reference sequence). In DNA form, the CDR3 reads TGTGCCAGCAGCCAAAGAACCGCTGTCACTGAAGCTTTCTTT. Translation gives CASSQRTAVTEAFF.

This clone has a count of ten or more. This chain joins TRBV25-1 and TRBJ1-6; TRBD1 agrees at 8 bases. V lost 0 bases, J lost 13 bases, and 2 bases stayed unmatched. The CDR3 runs 13 residues. The germline V gene has CDR1 MGHDK and CDR2 SYGVNS. CDR3 residues: CASSEYGQGPLHF. For the CDR3, the DNA is TGTGCCAGCAGTGAATATGGACAGGGTCCCCTCCACTTT.

Turning to this clone: The junction shows a germline mismatch at one end, possibly a read error. CDR3 loop: CVISPGDGGAGYGYTF. CDR3 bases: TGTGTCATCAGCCCAGGCGATGGGGGCGCGGGTTACGGCTACACCTTC. The gene calls are TRBV10-3 and TRBJ1-2, with D tentatively TRBD1 (6 bases). The CDR3 spans 16 residues. CDR1 and CDR2 from the germline V gene are ENHRY and SYGVKD.

This clone was counted only a few times. V usage is TRBV27 and J usage is TRBJ2-7; D perhaps matches TRBD1 (5 bases). The CDR3 totals 12 residues. Per the germline V gene, CDR1 is MNHEY and CDR2 is SMNVEV (reference sequence). Trimming stripped 10 bases from V and 2 bases from J, with 12 bases between. The CDR3 DNA reads TGTGCCATCATTAGGGGTACCTACGAGCAGTACTTC. Translating gives CAIIRGTYEQYF.

This clone was counted a few times. This rearrangement joins TRBV6-4 to TRBJ2-2; 8 nucleotides line up with TRBD2. Losses at the gene ends were 6 bases for V and 4 bases for J; bases not matched to a gene: 10. Germline CDR1 and CDR2: MRHNA and SNTAGT. CDR3 length equals 16 residues. CDR3: CASSESAGDGTGELFF. CDR3 nucleotide sequence: TGTGCCAGCAGCGAATCAGCGGGAGATGGCACCGGGGAGCTGTTTTTT.

Details on this clone: Mismatch with germline at one junction end may stem from a read error. V is TRBV7-2 and J is TRBJ2-7, with TRBD1 as a possible D gene (6 bases). This CDR3 region has 15 residues. The germline V gene encodes CDR1 SGHTA and CDR2 FQGNSA. The CDR3 loop is CSSSPDGGATYEQYF. The CDR3 DNA is TGTTCCAGCAGCCCCGATGGGGGCGCCACCTACGAGCAGTACTTC.

This clone is termed medium-sized. This chain uses TRBV11-2 with TRBJ1-6; the D gene is possibly TRBD1 (5 bases). This CDR3 is 15 amino acids long. The germline gives CDR1 SGHAT, CDR2 FQNNGV. V lost 1 base and J lost 10, with 14 bases in between. In nucleotides, the CDR3 is TGTGCCAGCAGCTTAGCTCTTCAGGGAGAATCACCCCTCCACTTT. Amino acids: CASSLALQGESPLHF.

V gene TRBV7-6 combines with J gene TRBJ2-7; D gene uncertain. Germline CDR1 is SGHVS and CDR2 is FNYEAQ. The CDR3 is made up of 14 amino acids. Trimming cost V 5 bases and J 2 bases, with 13 bases left between them. This chain's CDR3 is CASSLSLVPYEQYF. CDR3 coding DNA: TGTGCCAGCAGCCTCTCGCTGGTACCCTACGAGCAGTACTTC.

This clone was observed at least ten times. The sample has other DNA sequences that encode this CDR3 too. The chain couples TRBV20-1 to TRBJ2-7, with 11 positions matching TRBD2. The CDR3 length is 15 residues. CDR1 and CDR2 (germline): DFQATT, SNEGSKA (reference sequence). V trimming: 6 bases; J trimming: 7 bases; junction bases outside the gene matches: 14. In DNA form, the CDR3 reads TGCAGTGCCACCTATCTAGCGGGGGGAGGGTTAGAGCAGTACTTC. Its protein is CSATYLAGGGLEQYF.

V is TRBV20-1 and J is TRBJ2-3; TRBD1 matches 10 bases. Trimming took 7 bases from V and 6 from J; bases not matched to a gene: 16. The germline CDR1 and CDR2 sequences are DFQATT and SNEGSKA (reference sequence). CDR3 length equals 16 residues. This CDR3 reads CSVRRGGQGHEDTQYF. The CDR3 DNA sequence: TGCAGTGTTCGCCGCGGGGGACAGGGGCACGAGGATACGCAGTATTTT.

Many counts were recorded for this clone. This chain uses TRBV7-2 with TRBJ1-4; weak D call: TRBD1 (6 bases). V dropped 0 bases and J dropped 3 bases, with 11 bases sitting between them. CDR3 length: 16 amino acids. The germline CDR1 and CDR2 sequences are SGHTA and FQGNSA. Written as DNA, the CDR3 is TGTGCCAGCAGCTTAGCGCCTAGACAGGCTAATGAAAAACTGTTTTTT. Protein sequence: CASSLAPRQANEKLFF.

This clone was counted between two and nine times. Relative to the germline gene, one junction end is altered; a read error may explain this. The chain recombines TRBV12-3 or TRBV12-4 with TRBJ2-2; no reliable D call. CDR3 length equals 14 residues. CDR3 amino acids: CASMVGVNTGELFF. The CDR3 DNA sequence: TGTGCCAGCATGGTTGGGGTAAACACTGGGGAGCTGTTTTTT.